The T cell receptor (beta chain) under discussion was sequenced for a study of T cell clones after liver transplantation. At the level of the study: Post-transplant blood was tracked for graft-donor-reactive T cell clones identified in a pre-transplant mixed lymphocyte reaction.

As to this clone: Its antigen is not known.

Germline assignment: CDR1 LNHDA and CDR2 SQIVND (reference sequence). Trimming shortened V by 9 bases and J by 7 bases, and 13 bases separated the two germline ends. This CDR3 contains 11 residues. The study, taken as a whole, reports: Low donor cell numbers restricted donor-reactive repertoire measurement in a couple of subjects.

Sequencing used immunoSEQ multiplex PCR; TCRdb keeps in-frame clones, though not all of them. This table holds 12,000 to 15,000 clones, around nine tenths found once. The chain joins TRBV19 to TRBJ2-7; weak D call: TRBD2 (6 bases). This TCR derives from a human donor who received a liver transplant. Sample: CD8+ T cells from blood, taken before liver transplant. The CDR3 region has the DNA TGTGCCAGCCGGAAGGCGGGGGAGCAGTACTTC. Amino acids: CASRKAGEQYF. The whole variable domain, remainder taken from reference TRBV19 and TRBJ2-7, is DGGITQSPKYLFRKEGQNVTLSCEQNLNHDAMYWYRQDPGQGLRLIYYSQIVNDFQKGDIAEGYSVSREKKESFPLTVTSAQKNPTAFYLCASRKAGEQYFGPGTRLTVT.